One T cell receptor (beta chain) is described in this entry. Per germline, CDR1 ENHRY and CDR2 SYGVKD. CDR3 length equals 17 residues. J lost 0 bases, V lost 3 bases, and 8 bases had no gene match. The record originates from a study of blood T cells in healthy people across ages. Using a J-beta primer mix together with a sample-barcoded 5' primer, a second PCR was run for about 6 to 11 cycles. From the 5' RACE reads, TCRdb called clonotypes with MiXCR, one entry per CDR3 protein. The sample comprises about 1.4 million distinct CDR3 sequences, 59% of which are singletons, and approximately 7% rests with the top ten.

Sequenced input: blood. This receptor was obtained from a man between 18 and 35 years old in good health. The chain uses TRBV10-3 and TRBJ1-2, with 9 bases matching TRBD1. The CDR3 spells CAISDSSGTGPNYGYTF. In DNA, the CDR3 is TGTGCCATCAGTGATTCATCCGGGACAGGGCCTAACTATGGCTACACCTTC.